Below, one TCR beta chain is given with its context. The sample is drawn from a study of blood T cell repertoires in COVID-19. Clones were read by immunoSEQ multiplex PCR, and TCRdb kept only the in-frame ones, dropping some. The repertoire includes more than 100,000 clones, more than 75% of them detected once, and 2.5% sits in the top ten. This CDR3 region has 14 residues. CDR1 is SGHTA, CDR2 FQGNSA, per germline. Trimming pared 8 bases from V and 0 bases from J, leaving 11 bases between. Material: peripheral blood. The receptor was derived from a man aged 50 to 60 with active COVID-19. The V gene is TRBV7-2, the J gene TRBJ1-5; D gene unclear. The CDR3 reads CASGSRDSNQPQHF. In DNA, the CDR3 is TGTGCCAGCGGCTCCCGAGATAGCAATCAGCCCCAGCATTTT.